This T cell receptor (beta chain) appears in the sequencing data of a study of early T cells in non-severe SARS-CoV-2 infection. This clonotype was picked up many times. V shed 3 bases and J shed 2 bases, with 15 bases lying between them. The CDR3 spans 15 residues. Germline V lookup: CDR1 SGHNT, CDR2 YYREEE (reference sequence). TCRdb independently ran MiXCR on the 5' RACE reads; one entry per CDR3 protein. The table has about 43,000 distinct CDR3 sequences, 11% seen once. What was sequenced was whole blood. The chain couples TRBV5-4 to TRBJ2-7; D unresolved. This clonotype was obtained from an adult who was a healthcare worker with PCR-confirmed SARS-CoV-2 infection or an uninfected control (not recorded which). In DNA form, the CDR3 reads TGTGCCAGCAGCTCGGCCGGCGGCGGACCCTACGAGCAGTACTTC. Its translation is CASSSAGGGPYEQYF.